This T cell receptor (beta chain) is from a study of beta chain features in type 1 diabetes. Isolated RNA was reverse transcribed in full, so expressed TCRB transcripts were sequenced. For naive, central memory and regulatory T cell samples, reads averaged around 3.8 million. Assay: immunoSEQ multiplex PCR; the TCRdb copy retains only in-frame clones and omits some. Among about 330,000 clones listed, approximately 9.9% were seen once. Turning to this clone: Its antigen is not known.

Cells sorted by CD45RO/CCR7/CD25/CD127/CD95/CD27 comprised CD4+ naive, central memory, regulatory and stem cell-like memory cells. This CDR3 is built from 16 residues. V gave up 5 bases and J gave up 3 bases; unmatched junction bases: 6. Germline-derived CDR1 and CDR2 are MDHEN and SYDVKM. Findings and limits, study-wide: Fewer insertions but more deletions were seen at VDJ junctions in type 1 diabetes patients.

J is TRBJ2-6 and V is TRBV28, with TRBD1 identical over 8 bases. Sample: naive CD4+ T cells from blood. This TCR was sampled from a young woman in good health. The CDR3, as DNA: TGTGCCAGCAGTAATCAGGGGGCGGATGGGGCCAACGTCCTGACTTTC. Encoded protein: CASSNQGADGANVLTF.